Following are 26 T cell receptor beta chains from one sample sequenced in a study of T cells in Graves' hyperthyroidism and ophthalmopathy. TCR beta CDR3 region amplification was performed from RNA transcripts. When the TCR CDR3 underwent first-round RT-PCR, the HTBI primer set was used. TCRdb recomputed calls from the multiplex PCR reads with MiXCR, one row per CDR3 protein. This sample has more than 100,000 distinct CDR3 sequences, with about 45% found just once. The specimen sequenced was blood. The receptors stem from a man aged 40-55 years with Graves' hyperthyroidism.

This clonotype has a count of ten or more. The chain couples TRBV6-5 to TRBJ1-1; 9 positions match TRBD1. V lost 0 bases to trimming and J lost 3 bases; unmatched junction nucleotides: 2. Germline V gene lookup returns CDR1 MNHEY and CDR2 SVGAGI. The CDR3 length is 15 residues. The CDR3 reads CASSYSGQGYTEAFF. The CDR3 nucleotides read TGTGCCAGCAGTTACTCGGGACAGGGTTACACTGAAGCTTTCTTT.

This clonotype was picked up many times. The chain employs TRBV2 and TRBJ1-2, with unresolved D. The CDR3 is 14 residues long. Per the germline V gene, CDR1 is SNHLY and CDR2 is FYNNEI. Trimming removed 4 bases from V and 6 bases from J, with 15 bases in between. In nucleotides, the CDR3 is TGTGCCAGCAGTGCCCTCGTTGGAAGCGATGGCTACACCTTC. It yields the protein CASSALVGSDGYTF. Full variable domain (outside the CDR3, taken from reference TRBV2 and TRBJ1-2): EPEVTQTPSHQVTQMGQEVILRCVPISNHLYFYWYRQILGQKVEFLVSFYNNEISEKSEIFDDQFSVERPDGSNFTLKIRSTKLEDSAMYFCASSALVGSDGYTFGSGTRLTVV.

The chain combines TRBV10-1 with TRBJ1-2; 7 bases align to TRBD1. The germline gives CDR1 WNHNN, CDR2 SYGVQD (reference sequence). This CDR3 has 10 amino acids. DNA for the CDR3: TGCACGCAGGGGGACTATGGCTACACCTTC. Protein: CTQGDYGYTF.

The sample holds many counts of this clonotype. V is TRBV9 and J is TRBJ1-1; 7 bases map to TRBD1. Trimming took 0 bases from V and 5 from J; bases not matched to a gene: 10. The germline CDR1 and CDR2 sequences are SGDLS and YYNGEE. The CDR3 is 16 amino acids. This CDR3 is CASSVADRMVVTEAFF. CDR3 sequence (DNA): TGTGCCAGCAGCGTAGCGGACAGGATGGTGGTTACTGAAGCTTTCTTT.

This clonotype was recorded many times. V and J are TRBV5-6 and TRBJ1-1, with unresolved D. The CDR3 contains 13 residues. Germline V gene data show CDR1 as SGHDT and CDR2 as YYEEEE. Deletions cut 1 base from V and 4 bases from J, with 8 bases between. The CDR3: CASSLIEGTEAFF. CDR3 DNA sequence: TGTGCCAGCAGCTTGATCGAGGGCACTGAAGCTTTCTTT.

This clonotype was found many times. V gene TRBV20-1 combines with J gene TRBJ2-7, with D perhaps TRBD2 (7 bases). Trimming pared 3 bases from V and 7 bases from J, leaving 16 bases between. The germline CDR1 and CDR2 sequences are DFQATT and SNEGSKA (reference sequence). The CDR3 has 13 amino acids. The CDR3 nucleotides are TGCAGTGCTAGCGGCGCGGGGGCTGGAGAGCAGTACTTC. It translates to CSASGAGAGEQYF.

The chain joins TRBV20-1 to TRBJ1-2; tentative D call: TRBD1 (5 bases). The V and J ends lost 6 bases and 4 bases respectively, with 12 bases between them. This CDR3 region has 12 residues. Germline loops: CDR1 DFQATT, CDR2 SNEGSKA (reference sequence). The CDR3 spells CSATRDGYGYTF. CDR3 sequence (DNA): TGCAGTGCCACGCGGGACGGCTATGGCTACACCTTC.

The chain carries TRBV7-8 and TRBJ2-5; 10 nucleotides line up with TRBD2. The CDR3 runs 15 residues. Germline V gene data show CDR1 as SGHVS and CDR2 as FQNEAQ. Losses at the gene ends were 5 bases for V and 1 base for J; bases not matched to a gene: 4. DNA of the CDR3: TGTGCCAGCAGCGAAGGACTAGCGGCCCAAGAGACCCAGTACTTC. Translation: CASSEGLAAQETQYF.

The chain uses TRBV2 and TRBJ1-5; D possibly corresponds to TRBD1 (6 bases). Germline V lookup: CDR1 SNHLY, CDR2 FYNNEI. The CDR3 totals 13 residues. Trimming cost V 4 bases and J 5 bases, with 9 bases left between them. CDR3 sequence (DNA): TGTGCCAGCAGTGGGGACACTCATCAGCCCCAGCATTTT. This sequence encodes CASSGDTHQPQHF.

Notes on this clonotype: A read error is possible here, since a much larger clone lies one base away. J is TRBJ1-4 and V is TRBV29-1, with unresolved D. Germline loops: CDR1 SQVTM, CDR2 ANQGSEA. This CDR3 contains 16 residues. The CDR3 nucleotides read TGCGCCAGCAGCCAAGAGATAGTTGCAACTAATGAAAAACTGTTTTTT. Translation gives CASSQEIVATNEKLFF.

The rearrangement joins TRBV7-2 to TRBJ1-5, with D uncertain. V dropped 0 bases and J dropped 11 bases, with 14 bases sitting between them. CDR1 is SGHTA, CDR2 FQGNSA, per germline. This CDR3 region has 14 residues. As DNA, the CDR3 is TGTGCCAGCAGCTTAGCATTGGCGGAGGAGACCCAGCATTTT. The encoded protein is CASSLALAEETQHF.

The chain recombines TRBV20-1 with TRBJ2-5; TRBD1 is a possible D gene (6 bases). V dropped 3 bases and J dropped 2 bases, with 13 bases sitting between them. CDR1 is DFQATT and CDR2 is SNEGSKA in the germline V gene (reference sequence). The CDR3 length is 14 residues. This chain's CDR3 is CSASYRDGQETQYF. The CDR3 DNA reads as TGCAGTGCTAGTTACAGGGACGGGCAAGAGACCCAGTACTTC.

This clonotype appeared many times. The V gene is TRBV20-1, the J gene TRBJ1-2; TRBD1 might be the D (5 bases). Trimming took off 0 bases at V and 4 bases at J, with 9 bases between the two ends. From germline, CDR1 is DFQATT and CDR2 SNEGSKA (reference sequence). The CDR3 covers 13 residues. CDR3 loop: CSARESGGYGYTF. The DNA for the CDR3 is TGCAGTGCTAGAGAATCCGGGGGCTATGGCTACACCTTC.

This clonotype came up many times. V and J are TRBV7-9 and TRBJ2-3; a possible D gene is TRBD2 (6 bases). This CDR3 contains 13 residues. V was clipped by 9 bases and J by 4 bases, with 14 bases between them. Germline assignment: CDR1 SEHNR and CDR2 FQNEAQ (reference sequence). The CDR3 loop reads CASEAGLPDTQYF. In DNA form, the CDR3 reads TGTGCCAGTGAGGCGGGGTTGCCAGATACGCAGTATTTT.

About this clonotype: This may be a read error: a much more frequent sequence differs by one nucleotide. Because the CDR3 is missing its conserved closing phenylalanine or tryptophan, this is likely a read error. V and J are TRBV20-1 and TRBJ2-7; 7 bases align to TRBD1. This CDR3 region has 14 residues. V was clipped by 6 bases and J by 4 bases; unmatched bases: 12. Germline lookup yields CDR1 DFQATT and CDR2 SNEGSKA (reference sequence). The CDR3 DNA follows: TGCAGTGCCCCCGGTAGGGGGCTTTTTTACGAGCAGTACCTC. Translated, it gives CSAPGRGLFYEQYL.

Only a few counts were recorded for this clonotype. A much larger clone is a single base away; this may be a read error. The chain couples TRBV9 to TRBJ2-3; D gene ambiguous. The CDR3 contains 12 residues. Trimming took off 4 bases at V and 4 bases at J, with 7 bases between the two ends. CDR1 and CDR2 from the germline V gene are SGDLS and YYNGEE. The CDR3 protein is CASSPLADTQYF. CDR3 nucleotides: TGTGCCAGCAGCCCCCTTGCAGATACGCAGTATTTT. The variable domain in full, with the rest retrieved from reference TRBV9 and TRBJ2-3, is DSGVTQTPKHLITATGQRVTLRCSPRSGDLSVYWYQQSLDQGLQFLIQYYNGEERAKGNILERFSAQQFPDLHSELNLSSLELGDSALYFCASSPLADTQYFGPGTRLTVL.

The gene calls are TRBV20-1 and TRBJ2-7, with no clear D. Germline lookup yields CDR1 DFQATT and CDR2 SNEGSKA (reference sequence). This CDR3 comprises 9 residues. V lost 1 base and J 8 bases, leaving 3 bases between the germline ends. CDR3 in amino acids: CSARAQQYF. The CDR3 nucleotides are TGCAGTGCTAGAGCCCAGCAGTACTTC.

There are many counts of this clonotype. CDR3 in DNA: TGTGCCAGCAGCTTCACGGACGGAACCTACGAGCAGTACTTC. Translating gives CASSFTDGTYEQYF. The chain has TRBV11-2 and TRBJ2-7; D gene uncertain. This CDR3 contains 14 residues. V was clipped by 3 bases and J by 2 bases, with 11 bases between them. CDR1 is SGHAT and CDR2 is FQNNGV in the germline V gene.

Regarding this clonotype: Compared with germline, one end of the junction differs, possibly owing to a read error. The chain joins TRBV7-3 to TRBJ2-5, with a weak D call TRBD2 (6 bases). Germline V gene sequence: CDR1 SGHTA, CDR2 FQGTGA. There are 14 residues in the CDR3. The CDR3 reads CASSLVAGQEAQDF. CDR3 DNA sequence: TGTGCCAGCAGCTTAGTTGCGGGGCAAGAGGCCCAGGACTTC.

The chain links TRBV7-2 to TRBJ1-4; TRBD1 agrees at 7 bases. The length of the CDR3 is 14 residues. Germline CDR1 reads SGHTA; CDR2 reads FQGNSA. Trimming took 5 bases from V and 3 from J; bases not matched to a gene: 3. The CDR3 DNA is TGTGCCAGCAGCGCCGGGACAGCTAATGAAAAACTGTTTTTT. Protein product: CASSAGTANEKLFF.

There are a few counts of this clonotype. The chain uses TRBV15 and TRBJ1-2; D unresolved. The CDR3 sequence is 14 residues long. The V gene lost 1 base and the J gene lost 2 bases, with 8 bases spanning the gap. Germline loops: CDR1 LNHNV, CDR2 YYDKDF (reference sequence). CDR3 region: CATSRVRTNYGYTF. The CDR3 bases are TGTGCCACCAGCAGAGTCAGGACCAACTATGGCTACACCTTC.

This clonotype was seen many times. The chain joins TRBV15 to TRBJ1-6, with a possible D match to TRBD1 (6 bases). The V end lost 4 bases, the J end lost 3 bases, and 10 bases lay between the germline ends. In germline, CDR1 is LNHNV, CDR2 YYDKDF (reference sequence). The CDR3 loop spans 15 amino acids. The CDR3 is CATSTDRDYNSPLHF. The CDR3, as DNA: TGTGCCACCAGCACGGACAGAGACTATAATTCACCCCTCCACTTT.

This sequence joins TRBV20-1 and TRBJ1-4, with a weak D call TRBD1 (6 bases). CDR1 and CDR2 from the germline V gene are DFQATT and SNEGSKA (reference sequence). V was pared by 3 bases and J by 3 bases, with 17 bases between. The CDR3 covers 16 residues. In DNA, the CDR3 is TGCAGTGCTAGCCTAGCGGGGGGGGCCTCTAATGAAAAACTGTTTTTT. Amino acids: CSASLAGGASNEKLFF.

This clonotype was recorded many times. V is TRBV2 and J is TRBJ2-3; TRBD2 agrees at 8 bases. Trimming took 6 bases from V and 4 from J; bases not matched to a gene: 9. Looked up from germline, CDR1 is SNHLY and CDR2 is FYNNEI. CDR3 length equals 15 residues. CDR3 sequence reads: CASRPPGLVSDTQYF. The DNA of the CDR3 is TGTGCCAGCAGGCCCCCGGGACTAGTGTCAGATACGCAGTATTTT.

This clonotype has at least ten counts. The V gene is TRBV5-1, the J gene TRBJ2-5; 12 nucleotides line up with TRBD2. V shed 4 bases and J 4 bases; nucleotides not matched to a gene: 5. This CDR3 has 15 residues. CDR1 is SGHRS, CDR2 YFSETQ, per germline. The chain's CDR3 is CASSPTSGGGETQYF. CDR3 DNA sequence: TGCGCCAGCAGCCCGACTAGCGGGGGAGGAGAGACCCAGTACTTC.

The rearrangement links TRBV6-6 to TRBJ2-2, with D perhaps TRBD1 (6 bases). The CDR3 runs 12 residues. Trimming stripped 5 bases from V and 8 bases from J, with 9 bases between. Germline V gene lookup returns CDR1 MNHNY and CDR2 SVGAGI (reference sequence). The DNA of the CDR3 is TGTGCCAGCAGTATGGGGACAGGGGAGCTGTTTTTT. As protein: CASSMGTGELFF.